This T cell receptor (beta chain) was sequenced for a study of Graves' ophthalmopathy and Graves' hyperthyroidism. The length of the CDR3 is 12 residues. V lost 2 bases and J 5 bases, leaving 9 bases between the germline ends. Per germline, CDR1 DFQATT and CDR2 SNEGSKA (reference sequence). The authors amplified TCR beta CDR3 regions, and they did so from RNA transcripts for repertoire sequencing. RT-PCR was first run with HTBI primers, then multiplex PCR in a second round. MiXCR was run by TCRdb on the multiplex PCR reads, yielding one entry per CDR3 protein. The data contain roughly 610,000 distinct CDR3 sequences, over 20% of them singletons. Study findings and constraints: Blood also harbored most expanded thyroid clonotypes above 0.001 frequency. The model achieved approximately 71% sensitivity and around 78% specificity for ophthalmopathy progression.

Regarding this clonotype: Its specificity is not known.

The sequencing input was peripheral blood. The chain recombines TRBV20-1 with TRBJ1-2; D gene ambiguous. The clonotype was recovered from a woman under 30 with stable Graves' hyperthyroidism. Some clones in this sample may be carry-over from other donors' samples. CDR3: CSARIGPYGYTF. CDR3 nucleotide sequence: TGCAGTGCTAGAATCGGACCGTATGGCTACACCTTC.